This is a list of T cell receptor beta chains from one sample in a study of cytomegalovirus exposure and HLA in healthy donors. Profiled with immunoSEQ multiplex PCR; TCRdb holds only in-frame clones, not every one. In the table there are around 86,000 clones, under 95% of which are singletons. Sample: PBMCs. Receptors originate from a young woman in good health and CMV-seropositive. CDR3s include the opening cysteine and the closing phenylalanine or tryptophan. D genes are given only for firm matches. Expanded clones get a size class; other rows say once, few or many, or leave the size out.

clone size	V gene	D gene	J gene	CDR3 DNA	CDR3 protein
once	TRBV15	.	TRBJ2-2	TGTGCCACCAGCAGAGGTGATGGGGCGTCGATGGAGCTGTTTTTT	CATSRGDGASMELFF
.	TRBV19	TRBD2	TRBJ2-7	TGTGCCAGTAGTATATCGGGGGGACTATCGTCTTTCGAGCAGTACTTC	CASSISGGLSSFEQYF
.	TRBV28	.	TRBJ2-1	TGTGCCAGCAGTTCCACCTACAATGAGCAGTTCTTC	CASSSTYNEQFF
.	TRBV4-3	TRBD2	TRBJ2-4	TGCGCCAGCAGCCAAGATATCGGAGCGGGAGACATTCAGTACTTC	CASSQDIGAGDIQYF
.	TRBV5-1	.	TRBJ1-1	TGCGCCAGTCGCCCCCCAGGGGTCCCTGAAGCTTTCTTT	CASRPPGVPEAFF
.	TRBV5-1	.	TRBJ1-1	TGCGCCAGCAGCTTGAGGAACACAGGGAACACTGAAGCTTTCTTT	CASSLRNTGNTEAFF
.	TRBV14	.	TRBJ2-7	TGTGCCAGCAGCCAGGTCTTTAGGAGCGAGCAGTACTTC	CASSQVFRSEQYF
.	TRBV4-2	TRBD1	TRBJ2-7	TGTGCCAGCAGCCAAACACCGGGACAGGGAACCTACGAGCAGTACTTC	CASSQTPGQGTYEQYF
.	TRBV11-3	TRBD1	TRBJ1-3	TGTGCCAGCAGCCCCGGACAGGGGCCTGGAAACACCATATATTTT	CASSPGQGPGNTIYF
few	TRBV9	.	TRBJ1-2	TGTGCCAGCAGCTCCCATTCCCGGGGGAACTATGGCTACACCTTC	CASSSHSRGNYGYTF
.	TRBV15	.	TRBJ1-1	TGTGCCACCAGCAGAGATCTCCGGGTCAGGGTGGAAACGGACACTGAAGCTTTCTTT	CATSRDLRVRVETDTEAFF
.	TRBV15	TRBD2	TRBJ2-1	TGTGCCACCAGCAGAGCCCGGTTCGAGCGGGATGACAATGAGCAGTTCTTC	CATSRARFERDDNEQFF
few	TRBV7-9	TRBD1	TRBJ1-4	TGTGCCAGCAGCTCATATACAGGGGGAAATGAAAAACTGTTTTTT	CASSSYTGGNEKLFF
.	TRBV6-1	TRBD2	TRBJ2-1	TGTGCCAGCAGTGTGCCCATAGCGGGAGTCGACAATGAGCAGTTCTTC	CASSVPIAGVDNEQFF
.	TRBV5-1	TRBD2	TRBJ2-2	TGCGCCAGCAGCCCTTACTCGGTACTACTAGCGGGAAAGACTTCGGGGGAGCTGTTTTTT	CASSPYSVLLAGKTSGELFF
.	TRBV30	TRBD2	TRBJ2-7	TGTGCCCTCCAAACCCGACTAGCGGGCTCCTACGAGCAGTACTTC	CALQTRLAGSYEQYF
.	TRBV6-1	TRBD2	TRBJ2-3	TGTGCCAGCAGTGGAAGCCACGGACTAGCCTTAGATACGCAGTATTTT	CASSGSHGLALDTQYF
.	TRBV10-2	TRBD1	TRBJ2-7	TGCGCCAGCAAGCGAAACGACAAAGGGACAGGGGGCTACGAGCAGTACTTC	CASKRNDKGTGGYEQYF
.	TRBV2	.	TRBJ2-7	TGTGCCAGCATCAGCGGATATCCATACAAGCAGTACTTC	CASISGYPYKQYF
.	TRBV7-8	.	TRBJ2-5	TGTGCCAGCATCCCCGAAACAGGACAAGAGACCCAGTACTTC	CASIPETGQETQYF
.	TRBV5-1	TRBD2	TRBJ2-2	TGCGCCAGCAGCCTAAGGACTAGGGTGTTCTCCGGGGAGCTGTTTTTT	CASSLRTRVFSGELFF
.	TRBV7-2	.	TRBJ2-5	TGTGCCAGCAGCTTAGTAACAGGGCTCTGGAAAGAGACCCAGTACTTC	CASSLVTGLWKETQYF
.	TRBV5-5	TRBD2	TRBJ2-5	TGTGCCAGCAGCCCGGGACTAGCGGGAGTTGGGTGGGAGACCCAGTACTTC	CASSPGLAGVGWETQYF
.	TRBV18	.	TRBJ2-7	TGTGCCAGCTCACCACGGGAGGGGGGCTACGAGCAGTACTTC	CASSPREGGYEQYF
.	TRBV9	TRBD2	TRBJ2-7	TGTGCCAGCAGCGCGAACCCTAGCGGGGGGGCGGGAGAGCAGTACTTC	CASSANPSGGAGEQYF
.	TRBV7-2	TRBD2	TRBJ2-2	TGTGCCAGCAGCTTCTGGACTAGCGGGAGTTTCGACACCGGGGAGCTGTTTTTT	CASSFWTSGSFDTGELFF
.	TRBV19	TRBD1	TRBJ1-4	TGTGCCAGTAGTCGGACAGGGGCTCTTATCGAAAAACTGTTTTTT	CASSRTGALIEKLFF
.	TRBV7-2	TRBD2	TRBJ2-7	TGTGCCAGCAGCTTAGATGGGAGGGTATACGAGCAGTACTTC	CASSLDGRVYEQYF
.	TRBV28	.	TRBJ2-5	TGTGCCACCTTACTAAACAGGATGCTCCAAGAGACCCAGTACTTC	CATLLNRMLQETQYF
.	TRBV7-3	TRBD2	TRBJ2-1	TGTGCCAGCAGCTATTTCGGGAGGGCCGGGGACAATGAGCAGTTCTTC	CASSYFGRAGDNEQFF
.	TRBV5-4	TRBD2	TRBJ2-1	TGTGCCAGCAGCTCCCCAGTAGCGGGAGCCTCCTACAATGAGCAGTTCTTC	CASSSPVAGASYNEQFF
.	TRBV20-1	.	TRBJ2-3	TGCAGTGCTAGGACTATGGATACGCAGTATTTT	CSARTMDTQYF
.	TRBV7-9	TRBD2	TRBJ2-5	TGTGCCAGCAGCTTAGTCGATTGGAGACTAGCGGGAGACCTGACCCAGTACTTC	CASSLVDWRLAGDLTQYF
.	TRBV5-8	.	TRBJ1-5	TGTGCCAGCAGCTTGGGACAGAGGTTACATCAGCCCCAGCATTTT	CASSLGQRLHQPQHF
.	TRBV9	.	TRBJ1-1	TGTGCCAGCAGCGTGGAGGGACCGAACACTGAAGCTTTCTTT	CASSVEGPNTEAFF
.	TRBV7-2	.	TRBJ2-2	TGTGCCAGCAGCACATTACTTCAGGGGAACACCGGGGAGCTGTTTTTT	CASSTLLQGNTGELFF
.	TRBV7-2	TRBD1	TRBJ2-1	TGTGCCAGCAGCTCCCTATTGGACAGGGGTAATGAGCAGTTCTTC	CASSSLLDRGNEQFF
.	TRBV4-3	TRBD1	TRBJ2-1	TGCGCCAGCAGCCAGGGACAGGAGTACAATGAGCAGTTCTTC	CASSQGQEYNEQFF
.	TRBV6-6	TRBD1	TRBJ2-7	TGTGCCAGCAGCCTCCCGAACAGGGGTTTCCACGAGCAGTACTTC	CASSLPNRGFHEQYF
.	TRBV5-6	TRBD2	TRBJ2-2	TGTGCCAGCAGCGCGGTGGGAGGGCGAGGGATCACCGGGGAGCTGTTTTTT	CASSAVGGRGITGELFF
.	TRBV28	.	TRBJ1-3	TGTGCCTCCCAAACCAGGGTAGTAAACACCATATATTTT	CASQTRVVNTIYF